The 5 T cell receptor beta chains reported below all come from one sample, sequenced in a study of cytomegalovirus exposure and HLA in healthy donors. Primers included in the PCR were 60 Vbeta and 13 Jbeta primers. The table came from immunoSEQ multiplex PCR; TCRdb's copy has only in-frame clones and leaves some out. The data hold 80,000 to 95,000 clones, with 70% to 80% observed a single time. The sample taken for sequencing was PBMCs. These receptors were taken from a woman between 35 and 50 years old in good health and CMV-seropositive.

The chain uses TRBV11-2 and TRBJ2-1, with TRBD2 identical over 9 bases. Germline assignment: CDR1 SGHAT and CDR2 FQNNGV. This CDR3 is built from 16 residues. Trimming took 5 bases from V and 9 from J; bases not matched to a gene: 14. DNA of the CDR3: TGTGCCAGCAGCACCGGTAGCGGGAGAAGGGCGGGTGAGCAGTTCTTC. Translated: CASSTGSGRRAGEQFF.

This clone has just one count. V is TRBV7-2 and J is TRBJ2-1; tentative D call: TRBD2 (6 bases). The CDR3 runs to 15 residues. The germline V gene has CDR1 SGHTA and CDR2 FQGNSA. Between the trimmed V and J ends, which lost 4 bases and 1 base, there was a span of 11 bases. CDR3 coding DNA: TGTGCCAGCAGCTCCTCTGGGGGGTCCTACAATGAGCAGTTCTTC. It yields the protein CASSSSGGSYNEQFF.

The rearrangement uses TRBV12-5 and TRBJ1-2; 7 bases line up with TRBD1. CDR1 is LGHNT, CDR2 FRNRAP, per germline. The V gene end was trimmed by 5 bases and the J gene end by 4 bases; junction bases not matched to a gene: 4. The CDR3 extends over 13 amino acids. For the CDR3, the DNA is TGTGCTAGTGGTATGACAGGGACCTATGGCTACACCTTC. Its translation: CASGMTGTYGYTF.

V and J are TRBV19 and TRBJ1-5; a weak D match, TRBD1 (6 bases). Trimming left V 4 bases short and J 0 bases short, with 10 bases between. From germline, CDR1 is LNHDA and CDR2 SQIVND (reference sequence). This CDR3 contains 15 residues. CDR3 sequence reads: CASSRTANSNQPQHF. CDR3 nucleotides: TGTGCCAGTAGTAGGACAGCAAATAGCAATCAGCCCCAGCATTTT.

The chain couples TRBV5-1 to TRBJ2-5; 10 bases map to TRBD1. J gave up 4 bases and V 4 bases, and 13 bases lay outside the gene matches. Germline CDR1 SGHRS, CDR2 YFSETQ. The CDR3 runs to 17 residues. The DNA for the CDR3 is TGCGCCAGCAGCCCGGGGGGACAGGGGATTTTGGGAGAGACCCAGTACTTC. Translation gives CASSPGGQGILGETQYF.